These 26 T cell receptor beta chains share one sample of origin, sequenced in a study of OX40 agonist ivuxolimab in advanced cancers. Sequencing was performed with immunoSEQ multiplex PCR; in TCRdb, only in-frame clones are kept and a portion is missing. Of 40,000 to 60,000 clones in the sample, 70% to 90% are singletons; the top ten hold 45% to 55%. The sample was CD4+ or CD8+ T cells sorted from blood, taken in a trial of the OX40 agonist ivuxolimab. The receptors shown here come from an adult with an advanced solid tumor such as melanoma, head and neck, liver or kidney cancer.

V is TRBV6-5 and J is TRBJ2-7; a possible D gene is TRBD2 (6 bases). Germline-derived CDR1 and CDR2 are MNHEY and SVGAGI. The length of the CDR3 is 14 residues. The germline V and J ends were trimmed by 0 bases and 0 bases, with 6 bases remaining between them. The CDR3 DNA sequence: TGTGCCAGCAGTTACTCGGGACTCTCCTACGAGCAGTACTTC. Amino acid sequence: CASSYSGLSYEQYF.

This clone was observed once. V usage is TRBV15 and J usage is TRBJ1-1; no reliable D call. CDR3 length: 14 residues. CDR1 and CDR2 (germline): LNHNV, YYDKDF (reference sequence). V lost 0 bases, J lost 2 bases, and 7 bases lay in between. This chain's CDR3 is CATSRDWRNTEAFF. DNA for the CDR3: TGTGCCACCAGCAGAGATTGGCGAAACACTGAAGCTTTCTTT.

The chain has TRBV30 and TRBJ1-5; D is possibly TRBD1 (5 bases). V gave up 4 bases and J gave up 2 bases, with 15 bases separating them. The CDR3 contains 15 residues. In germline, CDR1 is GTSNPN, CDR2 SVGIG (reference sequence). The CDR3 region is CAWIREGLCNQPQHF. The CDR3 DNA reads TGTGCCTGGATAAGAGAGGGGCTCTGCAATCAGCCCCAGCATTTT.

The chain couples TRBV9 to TRBJ2-1; D is possibly TRBD1 (6 bases). Germline CDR1 is SGDLS and CDR2 is YYNGEE. The CDR3 is 15 residues long. The V and J ends lost 4 bases and 4 bases respectively, with 15 bases between them. DNA of the CDR3: TGTGCCAGCAGCTTACAGGGAGATATATACAATGAGCAGTTCTTC. It encodes CASSLQGDIYNEQFF. The entire variable domain, with the rest obtained from reference TRBV9 and TRBJ2-1, is as follows: DSGVTQTPKHLITATGQRVTLRCSPRSGDLSVYWYQQSLDQGLQFLIQYYNGEERAKGNILERFSAQQFPDLHSELNLSSLELGDSALYFCASSLQGDIYNEQFFGPGTRLTVL.

The chain has TRBV6-5 and TRBJ2-3, with D possibly TRBD1 on 5 matching bases. CDR1 and CDR2 (germline): MNHEY, SVGAGI. This CDR3 has 13 residues. The V end lost 7 bases, the J end lost 6 bases, and 14 bases lay between the germline ends. CDR3 amino acids: CASISRAGDTQYF. For the CDR3, the DNA is TGTGCCAGCATATCCAGGGCCGGCGATACGCAGTATTTT.

The V call is TRBV29-1, the J call TRBJ1-2; D may be TRBD1 (5 bases). V was pared by 7 bases and J by 0 bases, with 18 bases between. Germline V CDR1 and CDR2: SQVTM, ANQGSEA. CDR3 size: 15 residues. The CDR3 protein is CSAGDSLGANYGYTF. The CDR3 nucleotides read TGCAGCGCCGGCGACAGTTTGGGCGCTAACTATGGCTACACCTTC.

Only one count was recorded for this clone. The chain joins TRBV7-9 to TRBJ1-4, with unresolved D. The CDR3 runs 16 residues. CDR1 is SEHNR and CDR2 is FQNEAQ in the germline V gene (reference sequence). Deletions cut 1 base from V and 5 bases from J, with 14 bases between. This CDR3 reads CASSLESGVLNEKLFF. In DNA form, the CDR3 reads TGTGCCAGCAGCTTAGAAAGCGGAGTCTTGAATGAAAAACTGTTTTTT. The full variable domain, completed using reference TRBV7-9 and TRBJ1-4, is DTGVSQNPRHKITKRGQNVTFRCDPISEHNRLYWYRQTLGQGPEFLTYFQNEAQLEKSRLLSDRFSAERPKGSFSTLEIQRTEQGDSAMYLCASSLESGVLNEKLFFGSGTQLSVL.

V is TRBV27 and J is TRBJ2-7, with D maybe TRBD1 (6 bases). This CDR3 is 14 amino acids long. Germline values: CDR1 MNHEY, CDR2 SMNVEV (reference sequence). Trimming shortened V by 5 bases and J by 3 bases, and 14 bases separated the two germline ends. CDR3: CASSEQGYYYEQYF. The CDR3 DNA sequence: TGTGCCAGCAGTGAACAGGGCTACTACTACGAGCAGTACTTC.

This chain uses TRBV6-1 with TRBJ2-7; D not certain. Between the trimmed V and J ends, which lost 2 bases and 2 bases, there was a span of 4 bases. The germline CDR1 and CDR2 sequences are MNHNS and SASEGT. CDR3 size: 12 residues. CDR3 sequence reads: CASSESAYEQYF. In DNA, the CDR3 is TGTGCCAGCAGTGAAAGCGCCTACGAGCAGTACTTC.

The chain carries TRBV21-1 and TRBJ1-1; the D segment call TRBD1 is taken from the table without a DNA check. TRBV21-1 is deemed a pseudogene. The CDR3 is 17 amino acids. CDR3 sequence reads: CASSKKAYGDSVTEAFF. The CDR3 nucleotides are TGTGCCAGCAGCAAAAAAGCTTATGGGGACAGTGTCACTGAAGCTTTCTTT.

This clone has just one count. The chain is built from TRBV2 and TRBJ2-1; 8 positions agree with TRBD2. CDR3 size: 15 residues. J lost 0 bases, V lost 6 bases, and 4 bases had no gene match. Germline V gives CDR1 SNHLY, CDR2 FYNNEI. CDR3 sequence reads: CASRSAGGSYNEQFF. The CDR3 nucleotides are TGTGCCAGCAGGTCCGCGGGGGGCTCCTACAATGAGCAGTTCTTC.

The chain links TRBV5-6 to TRBJ2-7; 8 bases align to TRBD2. V shed 5 bases and J 1 base; nucleotides not matched to a gene: 11. The CDR3 has 16 residues. Per the germline V gene, CDR1 is SGHDT and CDR2 is YYEEEE. In DNA form, the CDR3 reads TGTGCCAGCAGTTATCCTACTAGCGGAGCATCCTACGAGCAGTACTTC. As protein: CASSYPTSGASYEQYF.

The chain combines TRBV13 with TRBJ2-7; 9 nucleotides agree with TRBD2. CDR3 size: 16 residues. From germline, CDR1 is PRHDT and CDR2 FYEKMQ (reference sequence). The trim removed 5 bases at V and 2 bases at J, leaving 10 bases unmatched. In DNA, the CDR3 is TGTGCCAGCAGCCTTAGCGGGGGCCACCTAACCTACGAGCAGTACTTC. It encodes CASSLSGGHLTYEQYF.

This clone was observed once. The V and J genes are TRBV6-1 and TRBJ1-1; 10 nucleotides agree with TRBD1. The CDR3 runs to 16 residues. The J segment lost 6 bases and the V segment lost 4 bases, leaving 11 bases of the junction unmatched. The germline V gene has CDR1 MNHNS and CDR2 SASEGT. DNA of the CDR3: TGTGCCAGCAGTGCCCTTTCTAGGGGGACAGGGGCTGAAGCTTTCTTT. Its protein product is CASSALSRGTGAEAFF.

The chain joins TRBV6-5 to TRBJ1-3, with unresolved D. This CDR3 contains 14 residues. Trimming removed 4 bases at V and 0 bases at J, with 7 bases between. CDR1 and CDR2 (germline): MNHEY, SVGAGI. DNA of the CDR3: TGTGCCAGCAGTTTAGTCTTCTCTGGAAACACCATATATTTT. Residues: CASSLVFSGNTIYF.

This chain joins TRBV6-5 and TRBJ2-1; no clear D gene. This CDR3 comprises 13 residues. CDR1 is MNHEY and CDR2 is SVGAGI in the germline V gene. Trimming left V 5 bases short and J 6 bases short, with 11 bases between. This CDR3 is CASSVLWGNEQFF. DNA of the CDR3: TGTGCCAGCAGTGTCCTGTGGGGCAATGAGCAGTTCTTC.

The rearrangement uses TRBV9 and TRBJ2-2; D is unresolved. V lost 1 base to trimming and J lost 5 bases, with 6 bases between them. The CDR3 covers 13 residues. CDR1 SGDLS and CDR2 YYNGEE come from the germline V gene. In DNA form, the CDR3 reads TGTGCCAGCAGCGTATGGGGTACCGGGGAGCTGTTTTTT. Translation gives CASSVWGTGELFF.

V is TRBV6-5 and J is TRBJ1-2, with unresolved D. The V end lost 0 bases, the J end lost 5 bases, and 10 bases lay between the germline ends. Germline lookup yields CDR1 MNHEY and CDR2 SVGAGI. The CDR3 runs 14 residues. Written as DNA, the CDR3 is TGTGCCAGCAGTTACTCGAAACTACATTATGGCTACACCTTC. This codes for CASSYSKLHYGYTF.

A word on this clone: The same CDR3 can be traced to other DNA sequences in this sample. The chain has TRBV9 and TRBJ2-5, with D maybe TRBD1 (6 bases). This CDR3 is built from 15 residues. The germline V gene encodes CDR1 SGDLS and CDR2 YYNGEE. V lost 0 bases and J 5 bases, leaving 14 bases between the germline ends. Here the CDR3 reads CASSVVGGGQETQYF. The CDR3, as DNA: TGTGCCAGCAGCGTAGTCGGTGGGGGCCAGGAGACCCAGTACTTC.

CDR3 nucleotide sequence: TGCGCCAGCAGCCAAGGTTTTTCGGGGGGCTCCTACGAGCAGTACTTC. Translating gives CASSQGFSGGSYEQYF. The V and J genes are TRBV4-3 and TRBJ2-7, with 7 positions matching TRBD2. There are 16 residues in the CDR3. Germline V gene sequence: CDR1 LGHNA, CDR2 YSLEER. With V trimmed by 1 base and J by 0 bases, 6 bases remained unmatched.

J is TRBJ2-1 and V is TRBV7-2; D may correspond to TRBD1 or TRBD2 (5 bases each). In germline, CDR1 is SGHTA, CDR2 FQGNSA. This CDR3 region has 18 residues. Trimming shortened V by 1 base and J by 10 bases, and 26 bases separated the two germline ends. DNA of the CDR3: TGTGCCAGCAGCTTAGAGAGGGGCGGGCCAACAAGCTGGGACGAGCAGTTCTTC. This gives the protein CASSLERGGPTSWDEQFF.

This clone was seen a single time. CDR3 in amino acids: CSVESGQTYEQYF. In nucleotides, the CDR3 is TGCAGCGTTGAATCCGGACAGACCTACGAGCAGTACTTC. The chain combines TRBV29-1 with TRBJ2-7, with D possibly being TRBD1 (6 bases). There are 13 residues in the CDR3. The V gene lost 2 bases and the J gene lost 2 bases, with 10 bases spanning the gap. Germline assignment: CDR1 SQVTM and CDR2 ANQGSEA.

This clone has a single count. The chain's CDR3 is CASSLLGPYNSPLHF. CDR3 sequence (DNA): TGTGCCAGCAGCTTACTCGGGCCGTATAATTCACCCCTCCACTTT. V usage is TRBV5-5 and J usage is TRBJ1-6; no definite D call. This CDR3 is built from 15 residues. V gave up 2 bases and J gave up 4 bases, with 10 bases separating them. The germline V gene has CDR1 SGHKS and CDR2 YYEKEE (reference sequence).

The chain couples TRBV4-1 to TRBJ2-7; D perhaps matches TRBD2 (5 bases). V lost 0 bases, J lost 2 bases, and 14 bases lay in between. Germline V CDR1 and CDR2: MGHRA, YSYEKL. CDR3 length equals 16 residues. For the CDR3, the DNA is TGCGCCAGCAGCCAAGATTCCGGCCTCGGGGCCTACGAGCAGTACTTC. This encodes CASSQDSGLGAYEQYF.

The CDR3 nucleotides are TGCAGCGCCGGACAGGGGGCTTACGAGCAGTACTTC. Protein sequence: CSAGQGAYEQYF. The V gene is TRBV29-1, the J gene TRBJ2-7; 11 bases are shared with TRBD1. The ends lost 7 bases at V and 4 bases at J; junction bases unmatched: 3. Per the germline V gene, CDR1 is SQVTM and CDR2 is ANQGSEA. This CDR3 contains 12 residues.

CDR3 in DNA: TGCGCCAGCAGCTTGTCAGTGAACACTGAAGCTTTCTTT. It codes for CASSLSVNTEAFF. The chain has TRBV5-1 and TRBJ1-1; D gene unclear. The CDR3 is 13 residues long. CDR1 is SGHRS, CDR2 YFSETQ, per germline. V was trimmed by 1 base and J by 0 bases, leaving 4 bases between them.